This T cell receptor beta chain was profiled in a study of regulatory T cells in long-lasting Graves disease. This clonotype showed up many times. Time point of the sample: newly diagnosed GD, antithyroid drugs for less than 3 months. The TCR library was made from RNA that had been extracted from PBMCs in TRIzol. Germline assignment: CDR1 DFQATT and CDR2 SNEGSKA (reference sequence). The CDR3 contains 14 residues. The authors built TCR beta libraries using iRepertoire HTBI primers and Arm-PCR of CDR3 regions. In TCRdb, the multiplex PCR reads were re-called with MiXCR into one record per CDR3 protein. The data show some 560,000 distinct CDR3 sequences, around 15% seen once. These sequences were also reported in another study, on T cells in Graves' hyperthyroidism and ophthalmopathy.

The sequence was obtained from a middle-aged woman with Graves disease. The chain links TRBV20-1 to TRBJ1-2, with 7 bases that match TRBD1. The sequencing used peripheral blood mononuclear cells (PBMCs), collected at new diagnosis, from a patient treated with antithyroid drugs. Here the CDR3 DNA reads TGCAGCGCCCCAGGGACTCCAGGGGGCTATGGCTACACCTTC. It specifies CSAPGTPGGYGYTF.